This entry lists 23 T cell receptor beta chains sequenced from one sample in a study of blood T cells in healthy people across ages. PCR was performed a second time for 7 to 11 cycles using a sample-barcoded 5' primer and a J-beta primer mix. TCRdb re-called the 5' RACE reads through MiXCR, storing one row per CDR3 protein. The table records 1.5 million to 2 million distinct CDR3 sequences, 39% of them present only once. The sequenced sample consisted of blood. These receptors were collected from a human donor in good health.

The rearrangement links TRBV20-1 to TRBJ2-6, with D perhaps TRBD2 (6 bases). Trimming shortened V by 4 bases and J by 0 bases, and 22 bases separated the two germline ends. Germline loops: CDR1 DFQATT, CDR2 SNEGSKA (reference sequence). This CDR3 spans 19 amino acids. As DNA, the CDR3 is TGCAGTGCTATCCTCGGGAGCGGAAAACACTTCTCTGGGGCCAACGTCCTGACTTTC. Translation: CSAILGSGKHFSGANVLTF.

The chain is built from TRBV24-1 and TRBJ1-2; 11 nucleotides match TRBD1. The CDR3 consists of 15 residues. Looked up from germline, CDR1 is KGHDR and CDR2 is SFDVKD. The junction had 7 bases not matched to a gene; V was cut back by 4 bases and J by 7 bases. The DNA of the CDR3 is TGTGCCACCAGTGACAGGACAGGGGGCGTCGGTGGCTACACCTTC. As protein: CATSDRTGGVGGYTF.

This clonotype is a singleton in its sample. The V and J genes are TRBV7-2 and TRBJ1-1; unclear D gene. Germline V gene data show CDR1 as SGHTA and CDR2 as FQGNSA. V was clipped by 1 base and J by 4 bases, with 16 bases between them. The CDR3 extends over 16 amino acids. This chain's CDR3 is CASSLEVGRGSTEAFF. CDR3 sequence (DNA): TGTGCCAGCAGCTTAGAAGTCGGGCGCGGTAGCACTGAAGCTTTCTTT.

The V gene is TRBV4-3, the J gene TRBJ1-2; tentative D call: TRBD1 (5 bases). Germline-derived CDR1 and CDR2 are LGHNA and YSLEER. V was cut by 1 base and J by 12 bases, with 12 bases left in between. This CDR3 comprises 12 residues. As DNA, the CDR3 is TGCGCCAGCAGCCAAGTTCAGGGCCCGCACACCTTC. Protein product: CASSQVQGPHTF.

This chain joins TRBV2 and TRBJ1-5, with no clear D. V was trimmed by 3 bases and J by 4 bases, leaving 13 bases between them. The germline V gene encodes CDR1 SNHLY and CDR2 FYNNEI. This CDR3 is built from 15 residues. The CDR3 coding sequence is TGTGCCAGCAGTGATTCGCCCCGCGGGAATCAGCCCCAGCATTTT. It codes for CASSDSPRGNQPQHF.

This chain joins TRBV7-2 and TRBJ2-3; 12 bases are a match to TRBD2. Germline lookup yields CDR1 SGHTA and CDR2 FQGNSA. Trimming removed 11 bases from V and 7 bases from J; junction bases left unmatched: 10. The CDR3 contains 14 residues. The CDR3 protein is CASRASGGAYTQYF. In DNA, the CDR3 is TGTGCCTCCAGGGCTAGCGGGGGGGCTTATACGCAGTATTTT.

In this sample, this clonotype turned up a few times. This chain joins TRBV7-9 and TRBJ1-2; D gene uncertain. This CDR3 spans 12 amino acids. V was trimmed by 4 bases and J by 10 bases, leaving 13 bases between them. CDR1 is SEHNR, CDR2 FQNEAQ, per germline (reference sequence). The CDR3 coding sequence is TGTGCCAGCAGCTACTACGACCAGGCCTACACCTTC. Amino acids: CASSYYDQAYTF. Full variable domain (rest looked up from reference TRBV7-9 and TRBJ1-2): DTGVSQNPRHKITKRGQNVTFRCDPISEHNRLYWYRQTLGQGPEFLTYFQNEAQLEKSRLLSDRFSAERPKGSFSTLEIQRTEQGDSAMYLCASSYYDQAYTFGSGTRLTVV.

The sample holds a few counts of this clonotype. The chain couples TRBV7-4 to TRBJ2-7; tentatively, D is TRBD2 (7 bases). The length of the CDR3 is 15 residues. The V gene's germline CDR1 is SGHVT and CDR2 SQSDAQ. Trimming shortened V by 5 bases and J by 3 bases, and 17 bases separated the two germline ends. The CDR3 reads CASSRGRGFFYEQYF. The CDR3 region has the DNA TGTGCCAGCAGCCGGGGGCGGGGGTTCTTCTACGAGCAGTACTTC.

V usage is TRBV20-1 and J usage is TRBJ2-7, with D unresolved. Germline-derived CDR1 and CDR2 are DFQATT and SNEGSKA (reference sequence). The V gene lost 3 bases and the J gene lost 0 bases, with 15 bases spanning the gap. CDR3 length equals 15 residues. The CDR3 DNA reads TGCAGTGCTAGTCCCTTACCCAGAGGCTCCTACGAGCAGTACTTC. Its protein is CSASPLPRGSYEQYF.

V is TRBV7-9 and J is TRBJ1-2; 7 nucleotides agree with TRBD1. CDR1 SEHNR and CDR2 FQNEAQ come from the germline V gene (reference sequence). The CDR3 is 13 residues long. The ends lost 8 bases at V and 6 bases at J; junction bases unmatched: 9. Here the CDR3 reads CASRGEGANGYTF. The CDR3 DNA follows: TGTGCCAGCCGCGGGGAGGGGGCGAATGGCTACACCTTC.

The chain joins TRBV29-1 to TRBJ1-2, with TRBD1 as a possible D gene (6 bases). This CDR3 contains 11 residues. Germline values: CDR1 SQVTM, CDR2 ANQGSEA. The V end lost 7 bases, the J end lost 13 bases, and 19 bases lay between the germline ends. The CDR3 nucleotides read TGCAGCGGAAGGTTCCCCAGGGGCCTCACCTTC. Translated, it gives CSGRFPRGLTF.

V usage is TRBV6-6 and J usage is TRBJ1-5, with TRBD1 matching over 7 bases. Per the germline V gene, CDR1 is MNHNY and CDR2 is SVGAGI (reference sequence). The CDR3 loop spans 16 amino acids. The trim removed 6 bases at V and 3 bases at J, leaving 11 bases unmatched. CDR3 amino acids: CASSDEGAGINQPQHF. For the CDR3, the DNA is TGTGCCAGCAGCGACGAGGGGGCAGGGATCAATCAGCCCCAGCATTTT.

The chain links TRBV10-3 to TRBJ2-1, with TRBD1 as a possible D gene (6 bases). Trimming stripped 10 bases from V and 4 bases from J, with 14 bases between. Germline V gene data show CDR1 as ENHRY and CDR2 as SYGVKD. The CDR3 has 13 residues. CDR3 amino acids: CATKRTDYNEQFF. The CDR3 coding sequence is TGTGCCACGAAACGGACAGATTACAATGAGCAGTTCTTC.

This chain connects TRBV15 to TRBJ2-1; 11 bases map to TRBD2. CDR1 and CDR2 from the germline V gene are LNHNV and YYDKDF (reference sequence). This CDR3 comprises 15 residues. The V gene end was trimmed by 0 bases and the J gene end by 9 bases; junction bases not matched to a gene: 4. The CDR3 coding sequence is TGTGCCACCAGCAGAGAACTAGCGGGGGTGCTTGAGCAGTTCTTC. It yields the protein CATSRELAGVLEQFF.

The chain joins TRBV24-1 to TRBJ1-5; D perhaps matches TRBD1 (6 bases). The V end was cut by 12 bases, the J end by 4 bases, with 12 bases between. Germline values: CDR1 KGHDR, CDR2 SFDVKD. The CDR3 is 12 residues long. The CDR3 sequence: CAVQGWNQPQHF. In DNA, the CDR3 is TGTGCCGTCCAGGGGTGGAATCAGCCCCAGCATTTT.

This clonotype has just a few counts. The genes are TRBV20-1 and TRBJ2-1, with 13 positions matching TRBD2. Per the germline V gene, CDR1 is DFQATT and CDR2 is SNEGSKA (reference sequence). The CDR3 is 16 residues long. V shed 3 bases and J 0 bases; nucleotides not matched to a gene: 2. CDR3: CSARTSGGSSYNEQFF. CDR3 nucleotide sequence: TGCAGTGCTAGGACTAGCGGGGGGAGCTCCTACAATGAGCAGTTCTTC.

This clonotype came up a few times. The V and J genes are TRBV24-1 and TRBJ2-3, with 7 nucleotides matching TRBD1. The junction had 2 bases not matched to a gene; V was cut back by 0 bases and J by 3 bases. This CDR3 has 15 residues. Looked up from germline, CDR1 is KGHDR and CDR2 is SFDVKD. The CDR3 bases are TGTGCCACCAGTGATTTGGGGACAGTAACAGATACGCAGTATTTT. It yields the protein CATSDLGTVTDTQYF.

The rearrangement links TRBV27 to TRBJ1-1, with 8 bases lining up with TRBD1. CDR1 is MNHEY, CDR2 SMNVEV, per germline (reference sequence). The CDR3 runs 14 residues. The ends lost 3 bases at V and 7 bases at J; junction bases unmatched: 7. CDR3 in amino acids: CASSLYRGVGEAFF. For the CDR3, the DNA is TGTGCCAGCAGTTTGTACAGGGGGGTTGGTGAAGCTTTCTTT.

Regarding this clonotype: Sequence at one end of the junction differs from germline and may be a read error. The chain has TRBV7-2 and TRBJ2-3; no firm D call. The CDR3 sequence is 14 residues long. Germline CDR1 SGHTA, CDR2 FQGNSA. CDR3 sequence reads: CASGFHGTPDTQYF. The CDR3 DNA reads TGTGCCAGCGGCTTTCACGGCACCCCGGATACGCAGTATTTT.

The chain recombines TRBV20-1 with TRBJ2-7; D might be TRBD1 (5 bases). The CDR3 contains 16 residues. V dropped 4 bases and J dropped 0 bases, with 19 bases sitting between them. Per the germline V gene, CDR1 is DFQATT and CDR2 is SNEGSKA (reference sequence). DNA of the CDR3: TGCAGTGCTATCCAGACAGACAGCCGGTCCTCCTACGAGCAGTACTTC. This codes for CSAIQTDSRSSYEQYF.

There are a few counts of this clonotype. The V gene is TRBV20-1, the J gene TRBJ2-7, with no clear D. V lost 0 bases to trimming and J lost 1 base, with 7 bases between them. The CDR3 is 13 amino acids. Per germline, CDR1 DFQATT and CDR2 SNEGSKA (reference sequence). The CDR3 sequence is CSAREPSSYEQYF. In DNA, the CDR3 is TGCAGTGCTAGAGAGCCTTCGTCCTACGAGCAGTACTTC.

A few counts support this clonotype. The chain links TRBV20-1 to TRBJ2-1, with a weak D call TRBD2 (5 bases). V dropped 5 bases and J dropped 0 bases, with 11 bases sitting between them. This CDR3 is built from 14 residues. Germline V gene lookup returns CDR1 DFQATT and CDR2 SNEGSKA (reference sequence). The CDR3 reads CSAGGAVSYNEQFF. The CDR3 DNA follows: TGCAGTGCTGGAGGAGCGGTCTCCTACAATGAGCAGTTCTTC.

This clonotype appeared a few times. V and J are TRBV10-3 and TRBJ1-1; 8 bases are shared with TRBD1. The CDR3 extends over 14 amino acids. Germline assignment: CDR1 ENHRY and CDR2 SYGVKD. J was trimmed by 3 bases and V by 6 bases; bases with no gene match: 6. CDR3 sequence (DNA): TGTGCCATCAGAATCAGGGGGCAGGACACTGAAGCTTTCTTT. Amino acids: CAIRIRGQDTEAFF.